Listed here is a single TCR beta chain. This sample was included in a study of PD-1 blockade in mismatch repair-deficient tumors. The V end was cut by 0 bases, the J end by 8 bases, with 14 bases between. CDR3 length: 14 residues. Germline CDR1 SGHRS, CDR2 YFSETQ. TCRs were sequenced from a few patients responding to pembrolizumab. Data came from immunoSEQ multiplex PCR; TCRdb stores just in-frame clones and leaves some out. Of around 52,000 clones detected, approximately 84% appear once; the ten largest clones hold more than 8%. The rearrangement links TRBV5-1 to TRBJ1-2; D is possibly TRBD1 (5 bases). The input for sequencing was peripheral blood, taken about 4.5 months after starting pembrolizumab. The receptor was derived from an adult with mismatch repair-deficient cancer. The CDR3 DNA sequence: TGCGCCAGCAGCTTGGATCAGGGATTGCGGGGCTACACCTTC. The encoded protein is CASSLDQGLRGYTF.